These 26 T cell receptor beta chains share one sample of origin, sequenced in a study of T cell repertoires in aging, cancer and after chemotherapy. Rearranged V-D-J TRB sequences were amplified with a mixed TRB-A/B primer pool. Using its own MiXCR run on the multiplex PCR reads, TCRdb lists one record per CDR3 protein. There are 6,700 or so distinct CDR3 sequences in the sample; approximately 24% occur only once, and approximately 8.8% lies in the top ten. The template was genomic DNA from peripheral blood, not RNA. Sequenced: blood. These TCRs come from a human donor with a blood cancer.

The genes are TRBV28 and TRBJ2-5; 10 nucleotides line up with TRBD2. Per the germline V gene, CDR1 is MDHEN and CDR2 is SYDVKM. V was pared by 7 bases and J by 5 bases, with 10 bases of the junction left unmatched. The CDR3 extends over 15 amino acids. CDR3 nucleotides: TGTGCCAGCACGGCTAGCGGGAGTATTTCGGAGACCCAGTACTTC. This sequence encodes CASTASGSISETQYF.

This clonotype was seen a single time. This may be a read error: a much more frequent sequence differs by one nucleotide. J is TRBJ2-7 and V is TRBV19; 7 positions agree with TRBD1. V gave up 7 bases and J gave up 1 base; unmatched junction bases: 7. The length of the CDR3 is 14 residues. Germline-derived CDR1 and CDR2 are LNHDA and SQIVND (reference sequence). This chain's CDR3 is CASIIRDSSYEQYF. CDR3 nucleotides: TGTGCCAGTATTATCCGGGACAGTTCCTACGAGCAGTACTTC.

The genes are TRBV7-9 and TRBJ2-2, with a possible D match to TRBD2 (5 bases). Germline lookup yields CDR1 SEHNR and CDR2 FQNEAQ (reference sequence). V was shortened by 3 bases and J by 0 bases, with 14 bases between the two germline ends. CDR3 length: 17 amino acids. CDR3 DNA sequence: TGTGCCAGCAGCTTTACAGCGGTATTTTCGAACACCGGGGAGCTGTTTTTT. This sequence encodes CASSFTAVFSNTGELFF. The whole variable domain, remainder taken from reference TRBV7-9 and TRBJ2-2, is DTGVSQNPRHKITKRGQNVTFRCDPISEHNRLYWYRQTLGQGPEFLTYFQNEAQLEKSRLLSDRFSAERPKGSFSTLEIQRTEQGDSAMYLCASSFTAVFSNTGELFFGEGSRLTVL.

This chain links TRBV10-1 with TRBJ1-2, with 7 bases identical to TRBD1. Looked up from germline, CDR1 is WNHNN and CDR2 is SYGVQD (reference sequence). The CDR3 sequence is 15 residues long. Trimming removed 7 bases from V and 0 bases from J; junction bases left unmatched: 8. CDR3 protein: CASTRQGGSNYGYTF. In nucleotides, the CDR3 is TGCGCCAGCACGAGGCAGGGGGGGTCTAACTATGGCTACACCTTC.

In its sample, this clonotype was seen a few times. The chain recombines TRBV5-1 with TRBJ2-7; D is tentatively TRBD1 or TRBD2 (5 bases each). The CDR3 runs to 14 residues. Trimming left V 3 bases short and J 5 bases short, with 15 bases between. CDR1 is SGHRS and CDR2 is YFSETQ in the germline V gene. The CDR3 here is CASSSSGTKNEQYF. The DNA for the CDR3 is TGCGCCAGCAGCTCCTCCGGGACGAAGAACGAGCAGTACTTC.

This chain links TRBV30 with TRBJ1-1; D perhaps matches TRBD1 (5 bases). The V gene's germline CDR1 is GTSNPN and CDR2 SVGIG (reference sequence). V gave up 2 bases and J gave up 2 bases, with 12 bases separating them. The CDR3 consists of 14 residues. The CDR3 here is CAWSRGRANTEAFF. CDR3 in DNA: TGTGCCTGGAGTAGAGGCAGGGCAAACACTGAAGCTTTCTTT.

By share of the sample, this clonotype is medium-sized. This chain connects TRBV30 to TRBJ2-5, with 16 bases matching TRBD2. The CDR3 sequence is 18 residues long. The germline CDR1 and CDR2 sequences are GTSNPN and SVGIG (reference sequence). The trim removed 6 bases at V and 1 base at J, leaving 11 bases unmatched. As DNA, the CDR3 is TGTGCCTGTCCTGGGACTAGCGGGAGGGCCCCAACCCAAGAGACCCAGTACTTC. It encodes CACPGTSGRAPTQETQYF.

The chain uses TRBV6-2 or TRBV6-3 and TRBJ2-1; D is perhaps TRBD2 (7 bases). The V and J ends lost 7 bases and 10 bases respectively, with 23 bases between them. The CDR3 runs 15 residues. Germline assignment: CDR1 MNHEY and CDR2 SVGEGT. The CDR3 reads CASILGGGGSGEQFF. The CDR3 coding sequence is TGTGCCAGCATCCTTGGGGGGGGCGGGAGTGGAGAGCAGTTCTTC.

To note about this clonotype: An end of the junction differs from the germline gene, which may be a read error. The rearrangement links TRBV19 to TRBJ1-1, with a tentative D call TRBD1 (5 bases). Germline loops: CDR1 LNHDA, CDR2 SQIVND (reference sequence). The CDR3 contains 15 residues. In DNA form, the CDR3 reads TGTGCCAGTAGTATCCCCGCAGGGTCAAACACTAAAGCTTTCTTT. Encoded protein: CASSIPAGSNTKAFF.

This sequence joins TRBV7-2 and TRBJ2-1; 12 bases fit TRBD2. The J segment lost 8 bases and the V segment lost 5 bases, leaving 10 bases of the junction unmatched. CDR3 length: 16 amino acids. Germline assignment: CDR1 SGHTA and CDR2 FQGNSA. The CDR3 DNA follows: TGTGCCAGCAGCCCGAGACTAGCGGGAGTGGTCCATGAGCAGTTCTTC. This sequence encodes CASSPRLAGVVHEQFF.

By frequency in the sample, this clonotype is medium-sized (0.01 to 0.1%). V and J are TRBV5-6 and TRBJ1-2, with D hard to call. Trimming shortened V by 0 bases and J by 6 bases, and 9 bases separated the two germline ends. In germline, CDR1 is SGHDT, CDR2 YYEEEE. This CDR3 comprises 13 residues. CDR3 protein: CASSLGGRDGYTF. CDR3 nucleotide sequence: TGTGCCAGCAGCTTGGGAGGGAGGGATGGCTACACCTTC. Full variable domain (rest looked up from reference TRBV5-6 and TRBJ1-2): DAGVTQSPTHLIKTRGQQVTLRCSPKSGHDTVSWYQQALGQGPQFIFQYYEEEERQRGNFPDRFSGHQFPNYSSELNVNALLLGDSALYLCASSLGGRDGYTFGSGTRLTVV.

This clonotype is labeled medium-sized (0.01 to 0.1%). The gene calls are TRBV27 and TRBJ1-1, with 7 bases aligning to TRBD1. CDR3 length: 14 residues. The J segment lost 9 bases and the V segment lost 7 bases, leaving 14 bases of the junction unmatched. The germline CDR1 and CDR2 sequences are MNHEY and SMNVEV (reference sequence). CDR3 sequence (DNA): TGTGCCAGCAACATAGACGGGACAGCCCCACAAGCTTTCTTT. It is translated as CASNIDGTAPQAFF.

By sample share, this clonotype is medium-sized. This chain links TRBV29-1 with TRBJ2-5; the D is unclear. The CDR3 has 13 amino acids. Trimming stripped 4 bases from V and 2 bases from J, with 11 bases between. Germline V gives CDR1 SQVTM, CDR2 ANQGSEA. The CDR3 coding sequence is TGCAGCGTTGGACCTCTACTGCAAGAGACCCAGTACTTC. It yields the protein CSVGPLLQETQYF.

The CDR3 DNA is TGTGCCAGTAGTACCCCGGGACTAGCGGGAGATACGCAGTATTTT. Its protein product is CASSTPGLAGDTQYF. The chain recombines TRBV19 with TRBJ2-3; the match to TRBD2 covers 12 bases. The germline V gene has CDR1 LNHDA and CDR2 SQIVND (reference sequence). The CDR3 contains 15 residues. With V trimmed by 4 bases and J by 5 bases, 4 bases remained unmatched.

This clonotype rates as medium-sized. This chain connects TRBV29-1 to TRBJ2-1; 7 positions agree with TRBD2. Unmatched junction bases numbered 13, after V lost 5 bases and J lost 6 bases. Germline V gives CDR1 SQVTM, CDR2 ANQGSEA. The CDR3 contains 15 residues. CDR3 loop: CSVSSLAGVPNEQFF. In DNA form, the CDR3 reads TGCAGCGTTAGCTCTCTGGCGGGAGTCCCCAATGAGCAGTTCTTC.

This chain joins TRBV7-9 and TRBJ1-5; D gene ambiguous. CDR3 length: 12 amino acids. Per the germline V gene, CDR1 is SEHNR and CDR2 is FQNEAQ (reference sequence). Trimming left V 0 bases short and J 11 bases short, with 8 bases between. The CDR3 DNA sequence: TGTGCCAGCAGCTTAGCGGGTAGCGCCCAGCATTTT. It translates to CASSLAGSAQHF. The variable domain in full, completed from reference TRBV7-9 and TRBJ1-5, reads DTGVSQNPRHKITKRGQNVTFRCDPISEHNRLYWYRQTLGQGPEFLTYFQNEAQLEKSRLLSDRFSAERPKGSFSTLEIQRTEQGDSAMYLCASSLAGSAQHFGDGTRLSIL.

This chain joins TRBV4-3 and TRBJ1-2; perhaps TRBD1 as D (5 bases). The V end lost 4 bases, the J end lost 3 bases, and 12 bases lay between the germline ends. The CDR3 length is 14 residues. In germline, CDR1 is LGHNA, CDR2 YSLEER. The CDR3 sequence is CASSRAGTDYGYTF. The CDR3 nucleotides read TGCGCCAGCAGCCGGGCCGGGACGGACTATGGCTACACCTTC.

With regard to this clonotype: At one end the junction does not follow the germline gene, possibly because of a read error. The V gene is TRBV5-4, the J gene TRBJ2-3; 9 nucleotides align to TRBD2. Germline CDR1 is SGHNT and CDR2 is YYREEE (reference sequence). The CDR3 has 14 residues. The CDR3 nucleotides read TGTGCCACCAGCCGTAGCGGGGGCACAAATACGCAGTATTTT. This gives the protein CATSRSGGTNTQYF.

The chain carries TRBV19 and TRBJ1-5, with 10 bases that match TRBD1. The V gene end was trimmed by 4 bases and the J gene end by 12 bases; junction bases not matched to a gene: 15. Germline lookup yields CDR1 LNHDA and CDR2 SQIVND (reference sequence). The CDR3 covers 16 residues. CDR3 region: CASSTRQGASNKHQHF. The CDR3 nucleotides are TGTGCCAGTAGTACCCGACAGGGGGCGAGCAATAAGCACCAGCATTTT.

In DNA, the CDR3 is TGTGCCAGCAGTCCGGGACTGGCAGACAATGAGCAGTTCTTC. As protein: CASSPGLADNEQFF. The genes are TRBV9 and TRBJ2-1, with a weak D call TRBD2 (6 bases). This CDR3 region has 14 residues. V was shortened by 5 bases and J by 5 bases, with 14 bases between the two germline ends. Germline lookup yields CDR1 SGDLS and CDR2 YYNGEE. The whole variable domain, filled in from reference TRBV9 and TRBJ2-1, reads DSGVTQTPKHLITATGQRVTLRCSPRSGDLSVYWYQQSLDQGLQFLIQYYNGEERAKGNILERFSAQQFPDLHSELNLSSLELGDSALYFCASSPGLADNEQFFGPGTRLTVL.

Sample share makes this clonotype large. The rearrangement joins TRBV29-1 to TRBJ2-3; D is unclear. CDR1 is SQVTM, CDR2 ANQGSEA, per germline. CDR3 length: 10 residues. Trimming took 6 bases from V and 1 from J, leaving 2 bases between them. CDR3 residues: CSVGTDTQYF. DNA of the CDR3: TGCAGCGTAGGCACAGATACGCAGTATTTT.

The chain employs TRBV7-2 and TRBJ2-1, with 7 bases lining up with TRBD1. Germline V gives CDR1 SGHTA, CDR2 FQGNSA. V was clipped by 1 base and J by 9 bases; unmatched bases: 27. CDR3 length: 21 residues. For the CDR3, the DNA is TGTGCCAGCAGCTTAGGCACAGGGGCGTATAGGACCTCGTCCCAGTTTCTTGAGCAGTTCTTC. Translating it yields CASSLGTGAYRTSSQFLEQFF. Filled out from reference TRBV7-2 and TRBJ2-1, the complete variable domain reads GAGVSQSPSNKVTEKGKDVELRCDPISGHTALYWYRQSLGQGLEFLIYFQGNSAPDKSGLPSDRFSAERTGGSVSTLTIQRTQQEDSAVYLCASSLGTGAYRTSSQFLEQFFGPGTRLTVL.

This sequence joins TRBV7-6 and TRBJ1-3; weak D call: TRBD1 (6 bases). V was pared by 5 bases and J by 0 bases, with 20 bases between. The CDR3 extends over 18 amino acids. Germline-derived CDR1 and CDR2 are SGHVS and FNYEAQ. For the CDR3, the DNA is TGTGCCAGCAGCCGCCCGTGGGGACACCTGTCCTCTGGAAACACCATATATTTT. Protein product: CASSRPWGHLSSGNTIYF.

This chain connects TRBV29-1 to TRBJ1-4, with TRBD1 matching over 9 bases. The germline V gene encodes CDR1 SQVTM and CDR2 ANQGSEA. This CDR3 has 14 amino acids. The V gene end was trimmed by 6 bases and the J gene end by 2 bases; junction bases not matched to a gene: 4. The CDR3 loop reads CSVATGGTNEKLFF. The DNA for the CDR3 is TGCAGCGTGGCGACAGGGGGGACTAATGAAAAACTGTTTTTT.

By frequency in the sample, this clonotype is medium-sized. The V call is TRBV15, the J call TRBJ1-2; D remains ambiguous. The CDR3 spans 13 residues. Between the trimmed V and J ends, which lost 3 bases and 10 bases, there was a span of 15 bases. Germline CDR1 LNHNV, CDR2 YYDKDF (reference sequence). Written as DNA, the CDR3 is TGTGCCACCAGCAGGGATTTGATGGGTTACTACACCTTC. Translating gives CATSRDLMGYYTF. The full variable domain, rest sourced from reference TRBV15 and TRBJ1-2, is DAMVIQNPRYQVTQFGKPVTLSCSQTLNHNVMYWYQQKSSQAPKLLFHYYDKDFNNEADTPDNFQSRRPNTSFCFLDIRSPGLGDTAMYLCATSRDLMGYYTFGSGTRLTVV.

This clonotype was observed a few times. V is TRBV14 and J is TRBJ2-1, with 8 bases fitting TRBD2. The germline CDR1 and CDR2 sequences are SGHDN and FVKESK. This CDR3 has 17 residues. The trim removed 3 bases at V and 1 base at J, leaving 8 bases unmatched. For the CDR3, the DNA is TGTGCCAGCAGCCATCAACACAGCGGGAGATCCTACAATGAGCAGTTCTTC. It specifies CASSHQHSGRSYNEQFF.